This paragraph reports one T cell receptor (beta chain). Its antigen remains unknown. Deletions cut 9 bases from V and 0 bases from J, with 13 bases between. Germline V gene lookup returns CDR1 MNHEY and CDR2 SVGAGI. This CDR3 comprises 14 residues. Only in-frame clones appear in the TCRdb table, and some are missing; sequencing was by immunoSEQ multiplex PCR. The sample lists 130,000 or so clones, about nine tenths seen once, with roughly 7.8% in the top ten. The record originates from a study of T cell responses to AZD1222 COVID-19 vaccine. Findings of the study overall: Clonal diversity was possibly underestimated; the donors were predominantly white British and more often female.

The chain combines TRBV6-5 with TRBJ2-3; D gene uncertain. The receptor was derived from an adult in good health. The specimen comprised peripheral blood, sampled on day 0 of AZD1222 vaccination. CDR3 protein: CASGIILSTDTQYF. CDR3 coding DNA: TGTGCCAGTGGGATTATTCTCAGCACAGATACGCAGTATTTT.